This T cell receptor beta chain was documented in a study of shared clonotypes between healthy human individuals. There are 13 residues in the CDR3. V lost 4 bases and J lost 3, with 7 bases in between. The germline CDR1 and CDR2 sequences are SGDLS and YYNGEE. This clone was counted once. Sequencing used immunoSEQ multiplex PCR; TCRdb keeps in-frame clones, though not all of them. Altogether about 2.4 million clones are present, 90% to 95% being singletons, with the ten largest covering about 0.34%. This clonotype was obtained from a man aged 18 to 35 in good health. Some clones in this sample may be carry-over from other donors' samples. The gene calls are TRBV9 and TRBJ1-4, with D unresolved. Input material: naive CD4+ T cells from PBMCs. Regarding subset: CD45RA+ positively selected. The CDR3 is CASSPSANEKLFF. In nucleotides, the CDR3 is TGTGCCAGCAGCCCCTCAGCTAATGAAAAACTGTTTTTT.